This T cell receptor beta chain was profiled in a study of CD8 T cells in ankylosing spondylitis. Study observations and caveats: As reported, disease-linked clones showed significant enrichment in matched ankylosing spondylitis synovial fluid.

In its sample, this clonotype was seen many times. Its antigen is not known. Making the TCR beta libraries involved quantitative 5'-RACE with molecular barcodes. TCRdb reprocessed the 5' RACE reads via MiXCR and lists one record per CDR3 protein. The sample comprises about 250,000 distinct CDR3 sequences, roughly a tenth of which are singletons, and approximately 2.5% rests with the top ten. The ends were cut back, 6 bases at V and 0 bases at J, with 14 bases in the middle. This CDR3 has 14 amino acids. Germline-derived CDR1 and CDR2 are DFQATT and SNEGSKA (reference sequence). This TCR derives from a male donor with ankylosing spondylitis or in good health (not recorded which). The sequenced sample consisted of blood, either unsorted or a sorted T cell fraction (not recorded which). This chain connects TRBV20-1 to TRBJ1-1; tentative D call: TRBD1 (5 bases). CDR3 bases: TGCAGTGCCGGCTGGGACGGTGTGAACACTGAAGCTTTCTTT. This encodes CSAGWDGVNTEAFF.